This TCR beta chain originates from a study of T cell changes during pregnancy in multiple sclerosis. Only in-frame clones appear in the TCRdb table, and some are missing; sequencing was by immunoSEQ multiplex PCR. The repertoire holds some 110,000 clones, 85% to 95% seen once, with 1.5% to 2% in the top ten. The CDR3 sequence is 14 residues long. Trimming cost V 5 bases and J 6 bases; bases outside gene matches: 4. Germline assignment: CDR1 MNHEY and CDR2 SVGAGI. The sample holds one count of this clone. The chain uses TRBV6-5 and TRBJ1-6; 7 bases map to TRBD1. This TCR was sampled from a female donor with multiple sclerosis, enrolled in a pregnancy study. Sequencing was performed on peripheral blood, taken after pregnancy. The CDR3: CASSDRDSNSPLHF. CDR3 nucleotide sequence: TGTGCCAGCAGTGACCGGGACAGTAATTCACCCCTCCACTTT.